This TCR beta chain was sequenced for a study of vaccination effects on CD4 cells after COVID-19 (dated 2022 in TCRdb). Context from the whole study: In the ViraFEST assay, PBMC were stimulated with viral peptide pools, and antigen-specific CD4+ T cell clonotypes were then identified by expansion using TCR sequencing. Participants received two doses of either the BNT162b2 or the mRNA-1273 mRNA SARS-CoV-2 vaccine. Each well held roughly 2 million PBMC cultured in IMDM containing approximately 5.2% human AB serum, 9 to 10 IU/ml IL-2 and gentamicin, along with roughly 10 ug/ml peptides. The study compared SARS-CoV-2 spike-specific CD4+ TCR repertoires before and after mRNA vaccination in COVID-19 convalescent patients and infection-naive vaccine recipients. A total of 10 COVID-19 convalescent patients and a few SARS-CoV-2-naive healthy vaccine recipients were included in the full study. In the study, cultures from other donors were sequenced using the Oncomine TCR Beta short-read assay on an Illumina iSeq 100. Overall study results and their limits: Both infection-induced and vaccine-induced clones contracted markedly at late post-vaccination timepoints, which is consistent with waning T cell responses. In healthy vaccine recipients, vaccine-induced clones were almost all SARS-CoV-2 mono-reactive, with only 1 of 255 cross-reactive with common cold coronaviruses. Limitations of the study were the small number of convalescent patients and the absence of early post-infection timepoints.

Libraries were constructed by the immunoSEQ multiplex PCR assay. DNA from the cultured and isolated CD4+ T cells underwent TCR beta CDR3 sequencing. From the authors' description of their analysis: Non-productive TCR sequences were discarded, and reads were trimmed to the CDR3 region, with only CDR3s of 7 or more amino acids retained. The MANAFEST web app was used to pick out antigen-specific clonotypes by comparing their expansion in peptide wells with that in reference cultures. Positive clones required FDR<0.05 expansion versus reference and all other wells, odds ratio above 5, and frequency above 0.1% in two replicate wells. A clonotype was called cross-reactive if it was significantly expanded both in SARS-CoV-2 spike wells and in at least one common cold coronavirus spike condition. CDR3 similarity was assessed by Levenshtein distance using the stringdist R package, and unrooted trees were constructed with ape in R 3.6.1. TCRdb carries this immuneACCESS record with in-frame sequences only. Its versions omit some clonotypes, under half of them owing to an unresolved V gene in the studies checked, with the rest unexplained. The D gene and trimming were derived from the DNA, and the V and J assignments and clone size from that table. A total of 40,000 or so clones appear in this sample, around 80% of them only once. Less than 3.5% of the sample is held by the ten biggest clonotypes.

To note about this clone: Its antigen is unknown. Per-base quality was not reported, and no clone a single base away is much larger than it.

After 10 to 11 days of culture, CD4+ T cells were isolated with the EasySep CD4+ T cell isolation kit. None of the healthy vaccine recipients had a prior SARS-CoV-2 infection, which was confirmed by nucleocapsid antibody tests that came back negative both before and after vaccination. Half of the culture medium was replaced with fresh IL-2-containing medium on days 3 and 7. Unless noted otherwise, every peptide stimulation condition was cultured in triplicate wells. PBMC were separated from whole blood using Ficoll-Paque Plus gradient centrifugation and were then either cryopreserved at -140C or used fresh. The QIAamp micro DNA kit was used to extract genomic DNA from the cultured CD4+ T cells. Sequences LNHDA (CDR1) and SQIVND (CDR2) are obtained from the germline V gene (reference sequence). V gives up 0 bases and J gives up 1 base, and the segment between their germline ends measures 25 bases. The CDR3 has 21 amino acids, counting the end cysteine and phenylalanine. CDR3 DNA only is kept here, 63 bases in frame from base 1.

The V gene is TRBV19 and the J gene is TRBJ2-1, with the D segment identity uncertain. The sequence was collected from a human donor who received a COVID-19 vaccine. Sample: CD4+ T cells from PBMCs cultured without peptide, taken before COVID-19 vaccination. The sequenced DNA: TGTGCCAGTAGTATAGAGTTCATGATATGGCAGGAGCCGATATCCTACAATGAGCAGTTCTTC. Its translation is CASSIEFMIWQEPISYNEQFF.